This T cell receptor beta chain was documented in a study of blood T cells in healthy people across ages. This clonotype was counted once. A J-beta primer mix and a sample-barcoded 5' primer were used in a second PCR of about 7 to 12 cycles. TCRdb recomputed calls from the 5' RACE reads with MiXCR, one row per CDR3 protein. In the table there are about 720,000 distinct CDR3 sequences, about 20% of which are singletons. V dropped 2 bases and J dropped 8 bases, with 9 bases sitting between them. CDR3 length: 13 residues. This chain joins TRBV12-3 or TRBV12-4 and TRBJ1-4; D possibly corresponds to TRBD1 (5 bases). The receptor was derived from a man aged 70-80 years in good health. Sample: blood. This chain's CDR3 is CASSLIQGEKLFF. CDR3 nucleotide sequence: TGTGCCAGCAGTTTAATTCAGGGCGAAAAACTGTTTTTT.